Each of the 17 T cell receptor beta chains below was sequenced from the same sample in a study of regulatory T cells in long-lasting Graves disease. TCR beta libraries were built with iRepertoire HTBI primers and Arm-PCR of CDR3 regions. TCRdb re-called the multiplex PCR reads with MiXCR, one entry per CDR3 protein. Of some 370,000 distinct CDR3 sequences in the sample, roughly 24% were seen once. Indicated time point: persistent/refractory GD, antithyroid drugs over 5 years with positive TRAb. Preparation of the TCR library used RNA extracted from PBMCs. The specimen comprised peripheral blood mononuclear cells (PBMCs), sampled when the disease was refractory, from a patient treated with antithyroid drugs. Source of these receptors: a woman between 40 and 50 years old with Graves disease.

This clonotype was seen ten or more times. The J gene is TRBJ1-5, the V gene TRBV11-2; possibly TRBD1 for D (5 bases). The germline V and J ends were trimmed by 2 bases and 7 bases, with 15 bases remaining between them. Per the germline V gene, CDR1 is SGHAT and CDR2 is FQNNGV. This CDR3 contains 15 residues. The CDR3 protein is CASSLLSGRDQPQHF. CDR3 bases: TGTGCCAGCAGCTTATTATCAGGCAGGGACCAGCCCCAGCATTTT.

This clonotype was detected ten times or more. The chain employs TRBV28 and TRBJ1-2, with 8 bases matching TRBD1. The CDR3 runs to 15 residues. Germline V gene lookup returns CDR1 MDHEN and CDR2 SYDVKM. Trimming cost V 4 bases and J 3 bases; bases outside gene matches: 7. The DNA of the CDR3 is TGTGCCAGCAGTTCCCCGACAGGGGTGGACTATGGCTACACCTTC. It translates to CASSSPTGVDYGYTF.

The table lists this clonotype with many counts. Here the CDR3 reads CASSLSGFNEQYF. As DNA, the CDR3 is TGTGCCAGCAGCTTGTCGGGGTTCAACGAGCAGTACTTC. This chain connects TRBV13 to TRBJ2-7, with D perhaps matching TRBD2 (5 bases). CDR1 and CDR2 from the germline V gene are PRHDT and FYEKMQ (reference sequence). The CDR3 length is 13 residues. V was pared by 3 bases and J by 5 bases, with 11 bases between.

This clonotype was detected ten times or more. The J gene is TRBJ1-2, the V gene TRBV6-1; the D is unclear. Trimming shortened V by 5 bases and J by 3 bases, and 13 bases separated the two germline ends. The CDR3 spans 14 residues. CDR1 is MNHNS and CDR2 is SASEGT in the germline V gene. CDR3: CASSLTFGDYGYTF. Written as DNA, the CDR3 is TGTGCCAGCAGTCTGACATTCGGGGACTATGGCTACACCTTC.

This clonotype was found many times. The genes are TRBV11-2 and TRBJ2-7, with 9 positions matching TRBD1. V trimming: 1 base; J trimming: 4 bases; junction bases outside the gene matches: 5. The CDR3 is 15 amino acids. Germline CDR1 reads SGHAT; CDR2 reads FQNNGV. This CDR3 reads CASSLGGTGYYEQYF. CDR3 DNA sequence: TGTGCCAGCAGCTTAGGGGGGACAGGGTATTACGAGCAGTACTTC.

This clonotype was recorded a few times. The gene calls are TRBV19 and TRBJ2-7, with 9 bases fitting TRBD1. Germline V CDR1 and CDR2: LNHDA, SQIVND (reference sequence). J was trimmed by 0 bases and V by 6 bases; bases with no gene match: 3. The CDR3 is 14 amino acids. Here the CDR3 DNA reads TGTGCCAGTAGCAGGGACAGGGACTCCTACGAGCAGTACTTC. Translating gives CASSRDRDSYEQYF.

This clonotype has at least ten counts. V and J are TRBV29-1 and TRBJ1-1; D uncertain. V lost 4 bases to trimming and J lost 7 bases, with 7 bases between them. The CDR3 has 10 residues. CDR1 is SQVTM, CDR2 ANQGSEA, per germline. CDR3 bases: TGCAGCGTTGTCGTAGGTGAAGCTTTCTTT. Its translation: CSVVVGEAFF.

The table lists this clonotype with a few counts. The chain employs TRBV11-2 and TRBJ2-7; D is ambiguous. The CDR3 has 13 amino acids. The V gene lost 5 bases and the J gene lost 1 base, with 9 bases spanning the gap. CDR1 SGHAT and CDR2 FQNNGV come from the germline V gene. DNA for the CDR3: TGTGCCAGCAGCCAGACGATGTCCTACGAGCAGTACTTC. This gives the protein CASSQTMSYEQYF.

There are many counts of this clonotype. The V and J genes are TRBV28 and TRBJ2-4, with 12 bases fitting TRBD2. The CDR3 sequence is 17 residues long. The germline V gene encodes CDR1 MDHEN and CDR2 SYDVKM. The V gene end was trimmed by 6 bases and the J gene end by 7 bases; junction bases not matched to a gene: 13. The CDR3 nucleotides read TGTGCCAGCAGCCAAGCCGCTAGCGGGAGGGAATTGAACATTCAGTACTTC. Protein sequence: CASSQAASGRELNIQYF.

Many counts were recorded for this clonotype. The chain couples TRBV2 to TRBJ2-2, with D perhaps matching TRBD2 (7 bases). In germline, CDR1 is SNHLY, CDR2 FYNNEI. The CDR3 sequence is 17 residues long. Trimming cost V 7 bases and J 5 bases, with 23 bases left between them. Here the CDR3 reads CASKRDGGGGWTGELFF. The CDR3 DNA sequence: TGTGCCAGCAAACGGGACGGGGGAGGGGGATGGACCGGGGAGCTGTTTTTT.

V usage is TRBV29-1 and J usage is TRBJ1-1; possible D gene TRBD1, 6 bases. V was shortened by 8 bases and J by 4 bases, with 17 bases between the two germline ends. The CDR3 has 13 amino acids. Germline values: CDR1 SQVTM, CDR2 ANQGSEA. CDR3 nucleotide sequence: TGCAGCCTCCGCAGGGGATTGAGCACTGAAGCTTTCTTT. Protein product: CSLRRGLSTEAFF.

The chain has TRBV2 and TRBJ1-1; D unclear. Germline CDR1 is SNHLY and CDR2 is FYNNEI. This CDR3 region has 14 residues. V was trimmed by 6 bases and J by 5 bases, leaving 16 bases between them. The CDR3 loop reads CASSPLRGTTEAFF. CDR3 DNA: TGTGCCAGCAGCCCCCTGCGGGGTACGACTGAAGCTTTCTTT.

The V gene is TRBV2, the J gene TRBJ2-1; 7 nucleotides agree with TRBD2. Germline loops: CDR1 SNHLY, CDR2 FYNNEI. After removal of 6 bases from V and 0 bases from J, the junction contained 2 bases not matched to a gene. There are 14 residues in the CDR3. DNA of the CDR3: TGTGCCAGCAGGGGACTACCCTCCTACAATGAGCAGTTCTTC. Translated, it gives CASRGLPSYNEQFF.

This sequence joins TRBV28 and TRBJ2-1; 10 bases agree with TRBD2. The CDR3 runs 16 residues. The J segment lost 8 bases and the V segment lost 2 bases, leaving 9 bases of the junction unmatched. Germline V gene lookup returns CDR1 MDHEN and CDR2 SYDVKM. CDR3 sequence: CASSLVSAGGLYEQFF. For the CDR3, the DNA is TGTGCCAGCAGTTTAGTTTCAGCGGGAGGGCTTTATGAGCAGTTCTTC.

The J gene is TRBJ1-2, the V gene TRBV5-1, with no clear D. The CDR3 has 13 residues. Germline CDR1 SGHRS, CDR2 YFSETQ. The ends were cut back, 1 base at V and 3 bases at J, with 7 bases in the middle. The CDR3: CASSLNFDYGYTF. DNA of the CDR3: TGCGCCAGCAGCTTGAACTTTGACTATGGCTACACCTTC.

The chain joins TRBV10-3 to TRBJ2-2; D possibly corresponds to TRBD2 (6 bases). Germline-derived CDR1 and CDR2 are ENHRY and SYGVKD. The CDR3 sequence is 15 residues long. V lost 5 bases, J lost 4 bases, and 14 bases lay in between. In DNA form, the CDR3 reads TGTGCCATCAGTTCCGAGGGAGGCGTCACCGGGGAGCTGTTTTTT. This sequence encodes CAISSEGGVTGELFF.

This clonotype was recorded a few times. The gene calls are TRBV2 and TRBJ1-3, with D possibly being TRBD1 (5 bases). Germline-derived CDR1 and CDR2 are SNHLY and FYNNEI. The CDR3 length is 16 residues. The ends were cut back, 2 bases at V and 1 base at J, with 12 bases in the middle. The CDR3 coding sequence is TGTGCCAGCAGTGAACGGGGGACCTTTTCTGGAAACACCATATATTTT. It is translated as CASSERGTFSGNTIYF.